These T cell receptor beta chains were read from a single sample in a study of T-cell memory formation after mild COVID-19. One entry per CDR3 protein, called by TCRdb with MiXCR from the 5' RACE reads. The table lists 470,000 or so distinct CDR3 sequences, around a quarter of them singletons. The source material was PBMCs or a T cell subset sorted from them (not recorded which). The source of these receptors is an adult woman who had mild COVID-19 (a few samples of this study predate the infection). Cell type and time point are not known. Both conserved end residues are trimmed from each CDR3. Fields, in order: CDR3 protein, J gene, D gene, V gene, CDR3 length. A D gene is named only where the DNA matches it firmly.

ASSPGAGSSYEQY | TRBJ2-7 | NA | TRBV18 | 13
ASSMYASYNEQF | TRBJ2-1 | NA | TRBV19 | 12
ASSQDRPGGF | TRBJ1-1 | NA | TRBV2 | 10
ASSPPGPPSSYNEQF | TRBJ2-1 | NA | TRBV6-8 | 15
ASSVGTGSRRGNQPQH | TRBJ1-5 | TRBD1 | TRBV5-6 | 16
ATQRGSTDTQY | TRBJ2-3 | TRBD2 | TRBV7-9 | 11
ASSQDRGQDTEAF | TRBJ1-1 | TRBD1 | TRBV4-3 | 13
ASSPGTGWYYEQY | TRBJ2-7 | TRBD1 | TRBV27 | 13
ASSAGHLNTEAF | TRBJ1-1 | NA | TRBV18 | 12
ASSFPGTGRDYGYT | TRBJ1-2 | TRBD1 | TRBV7-9 | 14
AWSGRRPETQY | TRBJ2-5 | NA | TRBV30 | 11
ASSREGTGSHEQY | TRBJ2-7 | TRBD1 | TRBV11-2 | 13
ASRRLAANTGELF | TRBJ2-2 | TRBD2 | TRBV7-6 | 13
ASSPVQYEQY | TRBJ2-7 | NA | TRBV12-3/TRBV12-4 | 10
ASSQGVFSGSTDTQY | TRBJ2-3 | TRBD2 | TRBV4-3 | 15
ASSPTSGANVLT | TRBJ2-6 | NA | TRBV18 | 12
ASSHVRGGSYNGQF | TRBJ2-1 | TRBD2 | TRBV4-1 | 14
SVEEINNEQF | TRBJ2-1 | NA | TRBV29-1 | 10
ASSILRPSGSEKLF | TRBJ1-4 | NA | TRBV19 | 14
ASSNVRANVLT | TRBJ2-6 | NA | TRBV7-9 | 11
ATSDGGRGTTDTEAF | TRBJ1-1 | NA | TRBV24-1 | 15
ASSFTAGKTGELF | TRBJ2-2 | TRBD2 | TRBV7-9 | 13
ASSQVLGQGLNEQF | TRBJ2-1 | TRBD1 | TRBV4-1 | 14
ASSLVRTDTQY | TRBJ2-3 | NA | TRBV7-6 | 11
ASRGETEAF | TRBJ1-1 | NA | TRBV6-5 | 9
ASSSRLAGDEQF | TRBJ2-1 | TRBD2 | TRBV7-8 | 12
ASSVGGGRTEAF | TRBJ1-1 | NA | TRBV9 | 12